This record concerns one T cell receptor (beta chain) sequence. This table comes from immunoSEQ multiplex PCR, and its TCRdb copy is limited to in-frame clones, with some not included. The table has about 170,000 clones, 82% seen once; the top ten hold about 10%. The data are from a study of blood T cell repertoires in COVID-19. Looking at the study overall: COVID-19 samples collected from the United States, Italy and Spain covered acute and convalescent phases.

The CDR3 contains 15 residues. CDR1 and CDR2 from the germline V gene are SGHAT and FQNNGV. The V gene end was trimmed by 6 bases and the J gene end by 8 bases; junction bases not matched to a gene: 13. This clonotype originated in a woman over 75 with active or convalescent COVID-19. Sample: peripheral blood. V gene TRBV11-2 combines with J gene TRBJ2-1, with TRBD2 matching over 7 bases. The CDR3 loop reads CASRAWGRGFYEQFF. The CDR3 region has the DNA TGTGCCAGCAGGGCTTGGGGGAGGGGATTTTATGAGCAGTTCTTC. Filled out from reference TRBV11-2 and TRBJ2-1, the complete variable domain reads EAGVAQSPRYKIIEKRQSVAFWCNPISGHATLYWYQQILGQGPKLLIQFQNNGVVDDSQLPKDRFSAERLKGVDSTLKIQPAKLEDSAVYLCASRAWGRGFYEQFFGPGTRLTVL.